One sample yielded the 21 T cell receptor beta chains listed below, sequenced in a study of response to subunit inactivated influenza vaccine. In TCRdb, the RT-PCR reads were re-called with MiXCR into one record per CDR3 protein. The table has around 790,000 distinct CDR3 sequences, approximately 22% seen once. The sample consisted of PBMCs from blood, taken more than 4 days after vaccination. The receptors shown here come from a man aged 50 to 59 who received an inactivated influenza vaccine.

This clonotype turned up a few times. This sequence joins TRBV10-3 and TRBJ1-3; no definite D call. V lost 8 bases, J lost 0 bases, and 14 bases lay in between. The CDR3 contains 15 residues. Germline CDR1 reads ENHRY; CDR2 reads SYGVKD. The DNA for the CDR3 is TGTGCCATCGGGGTCCGGGCGAGCTCTGGAAACACCATATATTTT. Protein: CAIGVRASSGNTIYF.

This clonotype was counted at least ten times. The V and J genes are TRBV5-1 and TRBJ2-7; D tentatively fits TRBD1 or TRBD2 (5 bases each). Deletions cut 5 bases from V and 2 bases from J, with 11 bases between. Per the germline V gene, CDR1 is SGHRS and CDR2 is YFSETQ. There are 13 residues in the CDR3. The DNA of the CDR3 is TGCGCCAGCAGTCGGGGCAATCCCTACGAGCAGTACTTC. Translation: CASSRGNPYEQYF.

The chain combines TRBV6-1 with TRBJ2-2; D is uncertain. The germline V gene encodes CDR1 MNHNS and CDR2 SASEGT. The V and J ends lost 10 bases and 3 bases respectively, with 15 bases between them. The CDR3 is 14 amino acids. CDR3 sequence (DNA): TGTGCCACAAACACGGACCTAGACACCGGGGAGCTGTTTTTT. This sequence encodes CATNTDLDTGELFF.

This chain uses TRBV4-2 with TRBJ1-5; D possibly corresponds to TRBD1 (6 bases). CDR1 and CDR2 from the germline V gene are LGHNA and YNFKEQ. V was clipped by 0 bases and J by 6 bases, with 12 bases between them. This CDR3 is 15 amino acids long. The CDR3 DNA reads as TGTGCCAGCAGCCAAGAGTCGGGGGCCGTTCAGCCCCAGCATTTT. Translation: CASSQESGAVQPQHF.

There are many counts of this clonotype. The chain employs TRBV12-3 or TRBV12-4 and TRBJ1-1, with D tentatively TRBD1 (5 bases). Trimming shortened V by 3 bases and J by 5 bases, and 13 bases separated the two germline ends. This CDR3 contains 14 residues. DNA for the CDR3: TGTGCCAGCAGTTTGAGTGTCGGGGGTACTGAAGCTTTCTTT. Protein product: CASSLSVGGTEAFF.

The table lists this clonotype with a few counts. CDR3 nucleotides: TGTGCCAGCTCACCACGCACCGGGGAGCAGTTCTTC. Its protein is CASSPRTGEQFF. The chain employs TRBV18 and TRBJ2-1; D is unclear. The CDR3 loop spans 12 amino acids. The germline V gene encodes CDR1 KGHSH and CDR2 LQKENI. V was pared by 1 base and J by 10 bases, with 8 bases between.

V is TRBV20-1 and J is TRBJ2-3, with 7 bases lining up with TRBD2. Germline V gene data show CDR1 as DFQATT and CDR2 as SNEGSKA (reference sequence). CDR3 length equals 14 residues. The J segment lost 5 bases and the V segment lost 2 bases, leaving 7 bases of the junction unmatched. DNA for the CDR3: TGCAGTGCTAGACAAAGCGGGGCCGTAGATACGCAGTATTTT. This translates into CSARQSGAVDTQYF.

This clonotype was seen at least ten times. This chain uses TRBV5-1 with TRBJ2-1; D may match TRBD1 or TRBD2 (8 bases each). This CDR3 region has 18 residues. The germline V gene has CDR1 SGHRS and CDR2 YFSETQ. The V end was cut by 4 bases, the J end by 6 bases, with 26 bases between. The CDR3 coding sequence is TGCGCCAGCAGCCCTAGGACAGGGATGGAGCGGGGGATCAATGAGCAGTTCTTC. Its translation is CASSPRTGMERGINEQFF.

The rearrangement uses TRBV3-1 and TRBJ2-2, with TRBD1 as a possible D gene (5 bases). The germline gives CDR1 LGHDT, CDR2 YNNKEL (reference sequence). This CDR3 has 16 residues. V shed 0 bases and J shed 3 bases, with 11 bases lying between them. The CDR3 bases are TGTGCCAGCAGCCAAGAGATCAGGGTAGACACCGGGGAGCTGTTTTTT. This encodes CASSQEIRVDTGELFF.

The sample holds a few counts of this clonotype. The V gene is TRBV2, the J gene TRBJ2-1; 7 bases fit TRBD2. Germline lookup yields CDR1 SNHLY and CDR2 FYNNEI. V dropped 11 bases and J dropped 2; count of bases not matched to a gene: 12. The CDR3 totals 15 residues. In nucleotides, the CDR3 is TGTGCCGGATCCCGAGCGGGGCATGCCTACAATGAGCAGTTCTTC. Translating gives CAGSRAGHAYNEQFF.

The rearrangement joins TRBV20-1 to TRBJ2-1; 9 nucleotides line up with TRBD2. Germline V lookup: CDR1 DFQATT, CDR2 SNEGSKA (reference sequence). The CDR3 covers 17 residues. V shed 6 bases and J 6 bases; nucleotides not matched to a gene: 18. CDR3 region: CSARGEREDRGSNEQFF. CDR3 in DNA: TGCAGTGCCAGGGGTGAGCGGGAGGACCGGGGTAGCAATGAGCAGTTCTTC.

CDR3 in amino acids: CASSLGVQGANTEAFF. The CDR3 coding sequence is TGTGCCAGCAGCTTAGGGGTCCAAGGGGCGAACACTGAAGCTTTCTTT. The rearrangement uses TRBV7-2 and TRBJ1-1; weak D call: TRBD1 (5 bases). Germline V CDR1 and CDR2: SGHTA, FQGNSA. Trimming cost V 1 base and J 1 base, with 13 bases left between them. This CDR3 has 16 residues.

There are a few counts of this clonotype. The CDR3 DNA reads TGTGCCACCAGTTCTAAGCGGACAGACTCCTACAATGAGCAGTTCTTC. This gives the protein CATSSKRTDSYNEQFF. V gene TRBV24-1 combines with J gene TRBJ2-1, with a possible D match to TRBD1 (6 bases). The ends were cut back, 6 bases at V and 0 bases at J, with 14 bases in the middle. Per the germline V gene, CDR1 is KGHDR and CDR2 is SFDVKD. The CDR3 extends over 16 amino acids.

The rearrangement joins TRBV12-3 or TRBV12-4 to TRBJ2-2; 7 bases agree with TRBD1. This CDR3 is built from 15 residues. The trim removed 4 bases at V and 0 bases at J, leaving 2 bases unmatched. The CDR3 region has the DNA TGTGCCAGCAGTTCGGACAGGACGAACACCGGGGAGCTGTTTTTT. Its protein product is CASSSDRTNTGELFF.

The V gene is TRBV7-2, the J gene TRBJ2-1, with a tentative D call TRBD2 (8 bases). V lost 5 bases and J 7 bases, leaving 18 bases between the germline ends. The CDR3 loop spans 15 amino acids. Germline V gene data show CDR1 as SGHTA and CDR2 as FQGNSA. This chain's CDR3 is CASSRQGLVLNEQFF. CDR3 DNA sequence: TGTGCCAGCAGCAGACAGGGACTAGTTTTGAATGAGCAGTTCTTC.

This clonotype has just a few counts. Here the CDR3 reads CASSPGHGVVEQYF. The CDR3 region has the DNA TGTGCCAGCAGCCCCGGACACGGGGTCGTCGAGCAGTACTTC. The rearrangement links TRBV4-2 to TRBJ2-7; D may be TRBD1 or TRBD2 (5 bases each). Germline CDR1 is LGHNA and CDR2 is YNFKEQ. This CDR3 has 14 residues. V was shortened by 4 bases and J by 6 bases, with 16 bases between the two germline ends.

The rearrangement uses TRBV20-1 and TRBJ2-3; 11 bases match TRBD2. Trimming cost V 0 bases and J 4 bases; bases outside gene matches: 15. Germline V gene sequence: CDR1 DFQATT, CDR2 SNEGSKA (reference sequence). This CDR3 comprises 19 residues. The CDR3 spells CSARDRRPSGGRGADTQYF. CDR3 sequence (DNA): TGCAGTGCTAGAGATCGCAGGCCTAGCGGGGGGCGGGGGGCAGATACGCAGTATTTT.

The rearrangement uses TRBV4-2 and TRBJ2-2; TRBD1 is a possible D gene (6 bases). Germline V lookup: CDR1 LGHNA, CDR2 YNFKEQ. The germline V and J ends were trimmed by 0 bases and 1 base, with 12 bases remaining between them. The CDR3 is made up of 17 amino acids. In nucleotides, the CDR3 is TGTGCCAGCAGCCAAGATTGGCCGGGACAGAACACCGGGGAGCTGTTTTTT. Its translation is CASSQDWPGQNTGELFF.

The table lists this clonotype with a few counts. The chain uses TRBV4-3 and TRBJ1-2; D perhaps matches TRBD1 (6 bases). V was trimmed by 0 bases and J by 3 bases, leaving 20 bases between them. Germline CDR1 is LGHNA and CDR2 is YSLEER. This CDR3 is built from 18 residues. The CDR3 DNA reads TGCGCCAGCAGCCAAGATCAGACAGGCCCGGCATATGACTATGGCTACACCTTC. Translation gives CASSQDQTGPAYDYGYTF.

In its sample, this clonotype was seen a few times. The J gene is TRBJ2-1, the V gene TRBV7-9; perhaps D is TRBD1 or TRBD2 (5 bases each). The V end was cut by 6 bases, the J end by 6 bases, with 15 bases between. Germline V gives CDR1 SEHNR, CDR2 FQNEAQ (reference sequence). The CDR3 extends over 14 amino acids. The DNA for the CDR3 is TGTGCCAGCAGAATTAGGGGACCGGGCAATGAGCAGTTCTTC. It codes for CASRIRGPGNEQFF.

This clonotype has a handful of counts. CDR3: CASSVGDNSGANVLTF. For the CDR3, the DNA is TGTGCCAGCAGCGTAGGTGACAACTCTGGGGCCAACGTCCTGACTTTC. The rearrangement uses TRBV9 and TRBJ2-6; D call uncertain. Germline V gives CDR1 SGDLS, CDR2 YYNGEE. The CDR3 length is 16 residues. The V and J ends lost 0 bases and 0 bases respectively, with 7 bases between them.